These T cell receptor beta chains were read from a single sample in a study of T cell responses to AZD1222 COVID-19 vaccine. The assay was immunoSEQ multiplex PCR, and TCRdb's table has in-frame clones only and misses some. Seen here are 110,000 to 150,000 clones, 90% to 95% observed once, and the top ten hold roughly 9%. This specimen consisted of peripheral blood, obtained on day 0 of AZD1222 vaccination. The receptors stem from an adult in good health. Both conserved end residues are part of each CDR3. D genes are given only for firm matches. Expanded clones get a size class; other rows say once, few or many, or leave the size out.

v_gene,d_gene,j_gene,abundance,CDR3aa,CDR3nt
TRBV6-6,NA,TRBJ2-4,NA,CASSSPLAKNIQYF,TGTGCCAGCAGTTCGCCCTTAGCCAAAAACATTCAGTACTTC
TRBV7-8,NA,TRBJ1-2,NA,CASSLAYGRDYGYTF,TGTGCCAGCAGCTTAGCTTACGGCAGGGACTATGGCTACACCTTC
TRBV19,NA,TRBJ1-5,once,CASSMMRAPEPQHF,TGTGCCAGTAGTATGATGCGGGCCCCCGAGCCCCAGCATTTT
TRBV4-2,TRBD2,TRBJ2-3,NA,CASSQDRGGSTDTQYF,TGTGCCAGCAGCCAAGATCGGGGGGGCAGCACAGATACGCAGTATTTT
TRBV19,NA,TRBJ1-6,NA,CASSIEVLGSPLHF,TGTGCCAGTAGTATTGAGGTCTTAGGTTCACCCCTCCACTTT
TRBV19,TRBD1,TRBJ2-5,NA,CASSHPRGPETQYF,TGTGCCAGTAGCCACCCCAGGGGGCCAGAGACCCAGTACTTC
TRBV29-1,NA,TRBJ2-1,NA,CSVVPGTKEQFF,TGCAGCGTTGTGCCCGGTACGAAGGAGCAGTTCTTC
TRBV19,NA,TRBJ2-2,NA,CASSIWHNTGELFF,TGTGCCAGTAGTATTTGGCACAACACCGGGGAGCTGTTTTTT
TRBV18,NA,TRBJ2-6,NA,CASSPPGTSGANVLTF,TGTGCCAGCTCACCACCAGGGACCTCTGGGGCCAACGTCCTGACTTTC
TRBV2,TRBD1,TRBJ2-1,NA,CASRDRDRGYNEQFF,TGTGCCAGCAGGGACCGGGACAGGGGATACAATGAGCAGTTCTTC
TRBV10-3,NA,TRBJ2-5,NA,CAISEGKETQYF,TGTGCCATCAGTGAGGGAAAAGAGACCCAGTACTTC
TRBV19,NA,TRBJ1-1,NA,CASRPDYAEAFF,TGTGCCAGTAGGCCCGATTACGCTGAAGCTTTCTTT
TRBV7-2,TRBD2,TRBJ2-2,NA,CASSLAVAGEAGELFF,TGTGCCAGCAGCTTAGCGGTTGCGGGGGAGGCCGGGGAGCTGTTTTTT
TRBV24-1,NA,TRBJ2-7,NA,CATSDLMNEQYF,TGTGCCACCAGTGATTTGATGAACGAGCAGTACTTC
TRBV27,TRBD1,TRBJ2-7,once,CASRDRGLGGYEQYF,TGTGCCAGCAGGGACAGGGGGCTTGGGGGGTACGAGCAGTACTTC
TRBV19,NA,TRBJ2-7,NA,CASSPLLTYEQYF,TGTGCCAGTAGCCCCCTGCTCACCTACGAGCAGTACTTC
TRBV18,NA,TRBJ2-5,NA,CASSQKRAGTEETQYF,TGTGCCAGCTCACAGAAGAGAGCCGGGACGGAAGAGACCCAGTACTTC
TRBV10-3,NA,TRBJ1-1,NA,CATTSGFTEAFF,TGTGCCACCACCTCCGGGTTCACTGAAGCTTTCTTT
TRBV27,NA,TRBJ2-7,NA,CASSPVSLSSYEQYF,TGTGCCAGCAGTCCCGTGAGTCTAAGCTCCTACGAGCAGTACTTC
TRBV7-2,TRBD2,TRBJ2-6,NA,CASSLGGTSGAGANVLTF,TGTGCCAGCAGCTTAGGAGGGACTAGCGGGGCTGGGGCCAACGTCCTGACTTTC
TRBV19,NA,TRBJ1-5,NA,CATRTGNQPQHF,TGTGCCACTAGGACGGGGAATCAGCCCCAGCATTTT
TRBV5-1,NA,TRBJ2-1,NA,CASNSAVSHEQFF,TGCGCCAGCAACTCGGCAGTCTCCCATGAGCAGTTCTTC
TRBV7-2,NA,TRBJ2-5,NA,CASSPTITQGSTGTQYF,TGTGCCAGCAGCCCTACCATCACCCAGGGTTCGACGGGGACCCAGTACTTC
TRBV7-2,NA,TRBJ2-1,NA,CASSGGAREQFF,TGTGCCAGCAGCGGGGGGGCCAGGGAGCAGTTCTTC
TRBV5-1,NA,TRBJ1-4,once,CASSPLSVQNEKLFF,TGCGCCAGCAGCCCTCTCAGTGTACAGAATGAAAAACTGTTTTTT
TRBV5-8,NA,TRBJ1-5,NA,CASSFVGGNNQPQHF,TGTGCCAGCAGCTTCGTCGGGGGCAACAATCAGCCCCAGCATTTT
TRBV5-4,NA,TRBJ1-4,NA,CASSLGPLDEKLFF,TGTGCCAGCAGCTTGGGGCCGTTGGATGAAAAACTGTTTTTT
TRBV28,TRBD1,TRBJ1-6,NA,CASGSGQGWSPLHF,TGTGCCAGCGGGTCCGGACAGGGTTGGTCGCCCCTCCACTTT
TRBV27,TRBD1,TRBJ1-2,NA,CASSLRPGGNYGYTF,TGTGCCAGCAGTTTACGGCCAGGGGGTAACTATGGCTACACCTTC
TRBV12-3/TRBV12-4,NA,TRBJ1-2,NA,CASRDNNYGYTF,TGTGCCAGCAGGGACAATAACTATGGCTACACCTTC
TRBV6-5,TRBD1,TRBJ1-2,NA,CASRPRDRAHGYTF,TGTGCCAGCAGACCTAGGGACAGGGCGCATGGCTACACCTTC
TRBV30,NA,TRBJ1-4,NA,CAWSTLTGHNEKLFF,TGTGCCTGGAGCACACTGACAGGCCATAATGAAAAACTGTTTTTT
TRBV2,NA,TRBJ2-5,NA,CASSEPDGTQYF,TGTGCCAGCAGTGAGCCAGATGGGACCCAGTACTTC
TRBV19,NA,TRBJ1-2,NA,CASSSGSGYGYTF,TGTGCCAGTAGTTCAGGGTCCGGCTATGGCTACACCTTC
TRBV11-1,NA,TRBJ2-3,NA,CASEHREVADTQYF,TGTGCCAGCGAACACCGCGAGGTAGCAGATACGCAGTATTTT
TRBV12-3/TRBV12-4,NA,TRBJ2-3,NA,CASSFVTDTQYF,TGTGCCAGCAGTTTCGTCACAGATACGCAGTATTTT